The T cell receptor beta chain described here comes from a study of blood T cell repertoires in COVID-19. Looking at the study overall: PBMCs, B-cell-depleted T cells, or T cells provided the cDNA or gDNA that made up the material.

The CDR3 covers 15 residues. V shed 3 bases and J shed 1 base, with 13 bases lying between them. Germline V lookup: CDR1 SGHNT, CDR2 YYREEE (reference sequence). Per the original data handling: The authors estimated nucleated cell counts from reference gene primer amplification. Method: immunoSEQ multiplex PCR; TCRdb's copy keeps in-frame clones and lacks some. V and J calls plus clone size are reproduced from that table; the DNA served to infer D and trimming. In the table there are around 150,000 clones, about 85% of which are singletons. This chain links TRBV5-4 with TRBJ1-1, with D uncertain. The sample consisted of peripheral blood. The receptor was isolated from a woman aged 55-69 years with active or convalescent COVID-19. In DNA, the CDR3 is TGTGCCAGCAGCTCATACCTACGCGAGAACACTGAAGCTTTCTTT. Encoded protein: CASSSYLRENTEAFF.